The clone carrying this TCR beta chain was counted a few times. The antigen remains unidentified. RNA transcripts yielded amplified TCR beta CDR3 regions. TCR CDR3 regions were first amplified by RT-PCR with HTBI primers. TCRdb fed the multiplex PCR reads into MiXCR, producing one record per CDR3 protein. Found here are some 370,000 distinct CDR3 sequences, 17% of them singletons; the top ten hold around a third. The CDR3 has 17 residues. The germline V gene encodes CDR1 SGHDT and CDR2 YYEEEE. With 0 bases removed from V and 0 bases from J, the gap between germline ends came to 13 bases. This sample was included in a study of T cells in Graves' hyperthyroidism and ophthalmopathy. Study information: The authors collected peripheral blood at initial diagnosis, before any treatment.

Every diagnosis used clinical symptoms, serum thyroxine and TRAb, thyroid ultrasound and orbital computed tomography. Study-wide results and caveats: Peripheral blood also featured most of the thyroid clonotypes expanded above 0.001.

The clonotype was recovered from a woman in her 30s with Graves' hyperthyroidism that later progressed to Graves' ophthalmopathy. The rearrangement uses TRBV5-6 and TRBJ1-3; no definite D call. Sample: blood. The CDR3 coding sequence is TGTGCCAGCAGCTTGGGGCTGCGGACCCTCTCTGGAAACACCATATATTTT. It specifies CASSLGLRTLSGNTIYF.